The 15 T cell receptor beta chains listed next were all sequenced from one sample in a study of T cell repertoires in cytomegalovirus infection. Each CDR3 protein is one row after TCRdb ran MiXCR on the reads. The sample lists some 220,000 distinct CDR3 sequences, approximately 7% occurring once. Sequenced: PBMCs. These receptors came from a human donor in good health (CMV status not recorded). Some clones in this sample may be carry-over from other donors' samples.

This clonotype was seen ten or more times. The chain employs TRBV12-3 or TRBV12-4 and TRBJ2-1; D may be TRBD1 or TRBD2 (5 bases each). Trimming removed 7 bases at V and 4 bases at J, with 14 bases between. CDR3 length equals 14 residues. This CDR3 reads CASNHRDLYNEQFF. The DNA of the CDR3 is TGTGCCAGCAATCACCGGGACCTTTACAATGAGCAGTTCTTC.

Regarding this clonotype: A read error may explain this, as a much larger clone is one base away. This CDR3 is missing its conserved last phenylalanine or tryptophan, likely due to a read error. The genes are TRBV27 and TRBJ1-2, with 9 bases lining up with TRBD1. Germline V gene data show CDR1 as MNHEY and CDR2 as SMNVEV (reference sequence). The CDR3 has 12 amino acids. Trimming took 8 bases from V and 7 from J; bases not matched to a gene: 5. The CDR3 sequence is CASQDRGGGYTL. CDR3 nucleotides: TGTGCCAGCCAAGACAGGGGGGGTGGCTACACCCTC.

This clonotype was observed many times. The chain employs TRBV5-4 and TRBJ2-7; D is ambiguous. The V and J ends lost 0 bases and 1 base respectively, with 8 bases between them. CDR1 and CDR2 from the germline V gene are SGHNT and YYREEE (reference sequence). The CDR3 runs to 14 residues. This CDR3 reads CASSLGAKSYEQYF. CDR3 DNA sequence: TGTGCCAGCAGCTTGGGGGCAAAATCCTACGAGCAGTACTTC.

This clonotype was observed many times. This sequence joins TRBV4-1 and TRBJ1-2; 7 bases line up with TRBD1. Germline-derived CDR1 and CDR2 are MGHRA and YSYEKL. The CDR3 covers 13 residues. J lost 8 bases, V lost 5 bases, and 8 bases had no gene match. CDR3 region: CASSASGTVGYTF. As DNA, the CDR3 is TGCGCCAGCAGCGCATCCGGGACAGTCGGCTACACCTTC.

This clonotype showed up many times. The gene calls are TRBV5-1 and TRBJ2-7; TRBD1 matches 9 bases. This CDR3 is built from 15 residues. Per germline, CDR1 SGHRS and CDR2 YFSETQ. The junction had 7 bases not matched to a gene; V was cut back by 1 base and J by 5 bases. The CDR3 sequence: CASSLTGQGYNEQYF. The CDR3 DNA follows: TGCGCCAGCAGCTTGACGGGACAGGGATATAACGAGCAGTACTTC.

This clonotype has a count of ten or more. The J gene is TRBJ1-3, the V gene TRBV28; no clear D gene. CDR3 length: 11 amino acids. Looked up from germline, CDR1 is MDHEN and CDR2 is SYDVKM. V shed 4 bases and J shed 11 bases, with 9 bases lying between them. The CDR3 protein is CASSSEEAIYF. The CDR3 nucleotides read TGTGCCAGCAGTTCCGAAGAGGCCATATATTTT.

This clonotype appeared many times. The chain couples TRBV29-1 to TRBJ2-7; D is unresolved. CDR3 length equals 11 residues. V was trimmed by 4 bases and J by 4 bases, leaving 8 bases between them. Germline V lookup: CDR1 SQVTM, CDR2 ANQGSEA. CDR3 nucleotide sequence: TGCAGCGTTGGGACGGTATACGAGCAGTACTTC. Its protein product is CSVGTVYEQYF.

This clonotype was observed many times. The chain joins TRBV12-3 or TRBV12-4 to TRBJ1-1; D gene uncertain. CDR3 length equals 14 residues. V was shortened by 3 bases and J by 0 bases, with 8 bases between the two germline ends. The CDR3 DNA is TGTGCCAGCAGTTTTACCCCGGTGAACACTGAAGCTTTCTTT. Amino acid sequence: CASSFTPVNTEAFF.

J is TRBJ1-1 and V is TRBV29-1; no definite D call. Germline CDR1 SQVTM, CDR2 ANQGSEA. The CDR3 covers 11 residues. V dropped 3 bases and J dropped 6 bases, with 8 bases sitting between them. In DNA, the CDR3 is TGCAGCGTTGATCGGGTTGCTGAAGCTTTCTTT. It translates to CSVDRVAEAFF.

The CDR3 loop reads CASSWSNSPLHF. The CDR3 DNA reads as TGTGCCAGCAGCTGGTCTAATTCACCCCTCCACTTT. The V gene is TRBV5-4, the J gene TRBJ1-6, with unresolved D. Germline CDR1 SGHNT, CDR2 YYREEE (reference sequence). The CDR3 runs to 12 residues. V was trimmed by 3 bases and J by 6 bases, leaving 4 bases between them.

On this clonotype itself: A read error may explain this, as a much larger clone is one base away. J is TRBJ2-1 and V is TRBV28; D call uncertain. This CDR3 has 13 amino acids. Germline CDR1 reads MDHEN; CDR2 reads SYDVKM. The CDR3 nucleotides are TGTGCCAGAAGTTTACCCCCCTTAGGGGAGCAGTTCTTC. Amino acids: CARSLPPLGEQFF.

This clonotype was seen many times. The V gene is TRBV11-2, the J gene TRBJ1-5; the D is unclear. This CDR3 has 15 amino acids. V was pared by 0 bases and J by 9 bases, with 15 bases between. In germline, CDR1 is SGHAT, CDR2 FQNNGV. The CDR3 here is CASSLDRTGAWPQHF. The CDR3 region has the DNA TGTGCCAGCAGCTTAGACAGAACGGGCGCTTGGCCCCAGCATTTT.

This clonotype was seen a few times. The rearrangement links TRBV28 to TRBJ1-2; weak D call: TRBD1 (6 bases). V was trimmed by 4 bases and J by 1 base, leaving 10 bases between them. This CDR3 has 14 amino acids. CDR1 is MDHEN, CDR2 SYDVKM, per germline. In DNA form, the CDR3 reads TGTGCCAGCAGTTCTACAGGGTTTAACTATGGCTACACCTTC. This encodes CASSSTGFNYGYTF.

This clonotype was recorded at least ten times. The CDR3 is CASSLDVGWDYGYTF. Here the CDR3 DNA reads TGTGCCAGCAGCTTAGATGTGGGATGGGACTATGGCTACACCTTC. The chain carries TRBV7-9 and TRBJ1-2, with D uncertain. There are 15 residues in the CDR3. From germline, CDR1 is SEHNR and CDR2 FQNEAQ (reference sequence). V dropped 1 base and J dropped 3 bases, with 12 bases sitting between them.

The sample holds many counts of this clonotype. The chain uses TRBV7-9 and TRBJ2-5, with 8 bases that match TRBD1. CDR1 is SEHNR and CDR2 is FQNEAQ in the germline V gene (reference sequence). V lost 4 bases to trimming and J lost 7 bases; unmatched junction nucleotides: 5. The CDR3 contains 13 residues. The CDR3 bases are TGTGCCAGCAGCTCGGACAGGGAGAGGACCCAGTACTTC. Translation gives CASSSDRERTQYF.